This T cell receptor beta chain was observed in a study of patients and donors after allogeneic stem cell transplantation. TCRdb re-analysed the RT-PCR reads in MiXCR, keeping a single row per CDR3 protein. Of about a million distinct CDR3 sequences listed, roughly 18% are singletons. V shed 4 bases, J shed 6 bases, and the junction held 11 bases outside the gene matches. The CDR3 extends over 15 amino acids. Germline V gene data show CDR1 as SGHRS and CDR2 as YFSETQ. This clonotype was counted only a few times. Sequenced: blood, either unsorted or a sorted T cell fraction (not recorded which). The chain has TRBV5-1 and TRBJ1-2; TRBD1 matches 8 bases. This sequence was found in a human donor who was either an allogeneic HSCT recipient or a stem cell or donor lymphocyte infusion donor (not recorded which). It is not recorded whose cells these are; they may come from a transplant donor. CDR3 DNA: TGCGCCAGCAGCCCTACTACGACAGGGGACCATGGCTACACCTTC. This gives the protein CASSPTTTGDHGYTF.